Following are 2 T cell receptor beta chains from one sample sequenced in a study of shared clonotypes between healthy human individuals. Generated by immunoSEQ multiplex PCR, the TCRdb table keeps only in-frame clones and is missing some. The sample shows around 1.9 million clones, 85% to 95% of them seen only once. Naive CD8 isolation took CD45RO-negative cells positively selected for CCR7 and excluded terminally differentiated effector memory CD45RA+ cells. The sequenced sample consisted of naive CD8+ T cells from PBMCs. The receptors originated from a man aged 18 to 29 in good health. Some clones in this sample may be carry-over from other donors' samples.

The chain links TRBV10-3 to TRBJ2-7; 7 bases agree with TRBD1. The CDR3 contains 13 residues. Germline lookup yields CDR1 ENHRY and CDR2 SYGVKD. V lost 6 bases to trimming and J lost 3 bases; unmatched junction nucleotides: 5. CDR3 residues: CAIRIGTDYEQYF. The DNA for the CDR3 is TGTGCCATCAGGATTGGGACAGACTACGAGCAGTACTTC.

In this sample, this clone turned up once. The chain combines TRBV28 with TRBJ1-5, with D hard to call. Per the germline V gene, CDR1 is MDHEN and CDR2 is SYDVKM. The CDR3 loop spans 15 amino acids. V was shortened by 3 bases and J by 9 bases, with 18 bases between the two germline ends. The CDR3 nucleotides read TGTGCCAGCAGTTTTAGTACGGGCATGTCATGGCCCCAGCATTTT. Translating it yields CASSFSTGMSWPQHF.